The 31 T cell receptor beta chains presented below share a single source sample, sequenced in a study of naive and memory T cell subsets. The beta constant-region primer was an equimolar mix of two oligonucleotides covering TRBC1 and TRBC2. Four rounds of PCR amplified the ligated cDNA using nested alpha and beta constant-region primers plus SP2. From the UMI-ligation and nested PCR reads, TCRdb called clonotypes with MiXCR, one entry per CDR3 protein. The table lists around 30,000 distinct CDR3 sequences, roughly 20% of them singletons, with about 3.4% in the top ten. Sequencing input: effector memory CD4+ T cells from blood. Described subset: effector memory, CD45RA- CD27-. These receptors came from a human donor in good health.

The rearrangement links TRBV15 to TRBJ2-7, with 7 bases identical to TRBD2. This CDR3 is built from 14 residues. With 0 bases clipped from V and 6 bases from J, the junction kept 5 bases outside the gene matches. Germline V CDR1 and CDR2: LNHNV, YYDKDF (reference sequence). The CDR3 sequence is CATSRDPGLGEQYF. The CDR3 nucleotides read TGTGCCACCAGCAGAGATCCCGGACTAGGCGAGCAGTACTTC.

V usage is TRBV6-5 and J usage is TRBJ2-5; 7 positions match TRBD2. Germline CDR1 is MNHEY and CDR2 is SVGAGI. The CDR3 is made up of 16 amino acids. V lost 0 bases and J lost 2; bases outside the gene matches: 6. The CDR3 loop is CASSYSPGTIQETQYF. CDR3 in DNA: TGTGCCAGCAGTTACTCTCCTGGGACTATACAAGAGACCCAGTACTTC.

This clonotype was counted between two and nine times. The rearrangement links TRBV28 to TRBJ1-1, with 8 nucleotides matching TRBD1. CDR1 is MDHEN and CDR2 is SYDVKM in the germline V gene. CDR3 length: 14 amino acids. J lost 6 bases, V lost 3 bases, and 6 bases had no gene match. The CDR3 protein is CASSLNQGAAEAFF. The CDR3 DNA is TGTGCCAGCAGTTTGAACCAGGGGGCCGCTGAAGCTTTCTTT.

The CDR3 loop is CASSGGLVQFF. CDR3 in DNA: TGTGCCAGCAGCGGTGGGTTGGTGCAGTTCTTC. The V call is TRBV6-6, the J call TRBJ2-1, with D unresolved. The CDR3 contains 11 residues. From germline, CDR1 is MNHNY and CDR2 SVGAGI (reference sequence). With 6 bases removed from V and 12 bases from J, the gap between germline ends came to 12 bases.

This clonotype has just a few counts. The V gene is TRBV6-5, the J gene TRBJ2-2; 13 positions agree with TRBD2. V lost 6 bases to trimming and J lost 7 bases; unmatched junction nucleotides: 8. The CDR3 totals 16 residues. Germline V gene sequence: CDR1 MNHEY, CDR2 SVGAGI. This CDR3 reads CASSAGLAGHLGELFF. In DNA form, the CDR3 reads TGTGCCAGCAGCGCGGGACTAGCGGGACATCTCGGGGAGCTGTTTTTT.

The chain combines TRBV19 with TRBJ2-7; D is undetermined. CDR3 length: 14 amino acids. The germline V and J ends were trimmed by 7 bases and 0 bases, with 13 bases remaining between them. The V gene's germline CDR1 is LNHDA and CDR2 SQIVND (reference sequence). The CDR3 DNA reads TGTGCCAGTAAGATTTCAGTAGGCTCCTACGAGCAGTACTTC. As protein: CASKISVGSYEQYF.

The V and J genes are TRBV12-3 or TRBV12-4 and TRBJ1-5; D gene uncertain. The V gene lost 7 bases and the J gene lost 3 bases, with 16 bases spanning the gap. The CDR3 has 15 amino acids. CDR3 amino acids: CASTLWGSSNQPQHF. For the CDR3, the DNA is TGTGCCAGCACCCTTTGGGGATCTTCCAATCAGCCCCAGCATTTT.

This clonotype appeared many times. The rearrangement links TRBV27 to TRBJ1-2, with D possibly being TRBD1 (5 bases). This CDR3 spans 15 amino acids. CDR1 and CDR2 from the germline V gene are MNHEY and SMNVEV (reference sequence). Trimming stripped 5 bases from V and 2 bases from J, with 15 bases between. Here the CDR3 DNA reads TGTGCCAGCAGTCATACCTCGACAGCAAACTATGGCTACACCTTC. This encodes CASSHTSTANYGYTF.

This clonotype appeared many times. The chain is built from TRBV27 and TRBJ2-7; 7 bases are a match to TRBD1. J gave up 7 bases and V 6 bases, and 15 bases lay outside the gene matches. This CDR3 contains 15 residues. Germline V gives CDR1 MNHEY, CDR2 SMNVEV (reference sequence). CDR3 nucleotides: TGTGCCAGCAGGGGGGTAGAGACAGGGCAATATGAGCAGTACTTC. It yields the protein CASRGVETGQYEQYF.

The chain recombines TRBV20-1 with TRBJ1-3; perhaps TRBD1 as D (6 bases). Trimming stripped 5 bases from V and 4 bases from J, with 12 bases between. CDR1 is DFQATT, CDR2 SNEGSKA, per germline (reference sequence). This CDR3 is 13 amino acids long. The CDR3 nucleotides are TGCAGTGCTCTCTACAGGGAGGGAAACACCATATATTTT. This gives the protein CSALYREGNTIYF.

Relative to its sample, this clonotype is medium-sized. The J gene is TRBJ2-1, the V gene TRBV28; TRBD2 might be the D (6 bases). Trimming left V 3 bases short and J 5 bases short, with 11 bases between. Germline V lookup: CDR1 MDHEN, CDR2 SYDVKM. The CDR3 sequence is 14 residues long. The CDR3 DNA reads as TGTGCCAGCAGTTTTATTCGGGAGAACAATGAGCAGTTCTTC. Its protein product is CASSFIRENNEQFF.

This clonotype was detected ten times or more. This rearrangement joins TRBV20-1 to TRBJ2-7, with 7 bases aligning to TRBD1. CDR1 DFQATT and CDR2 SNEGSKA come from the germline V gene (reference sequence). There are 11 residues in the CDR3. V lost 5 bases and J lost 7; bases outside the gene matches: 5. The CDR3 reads CSAGDRLEQYF. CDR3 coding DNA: TGCAGTGCTGGGGACAGATTAGAGCAGTACTTC.

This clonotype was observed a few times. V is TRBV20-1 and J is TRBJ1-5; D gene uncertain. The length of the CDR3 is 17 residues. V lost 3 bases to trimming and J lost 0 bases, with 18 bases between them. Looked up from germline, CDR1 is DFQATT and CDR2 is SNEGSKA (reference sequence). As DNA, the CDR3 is TGCAGTGCTAGTTTTTTAAGGGCGCGGGTTAGCAATCAGCCCCAGCATTTT. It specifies CSASFLRARVSNQPQHF.

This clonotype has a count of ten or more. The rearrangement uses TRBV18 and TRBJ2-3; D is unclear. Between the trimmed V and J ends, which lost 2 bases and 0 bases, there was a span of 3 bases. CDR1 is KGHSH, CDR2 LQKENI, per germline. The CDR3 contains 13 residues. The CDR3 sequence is CASSPFSTDTQYF. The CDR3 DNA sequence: TGTGCCAGCTCACCATTTAGCACAGATACGCAGTATTTT.

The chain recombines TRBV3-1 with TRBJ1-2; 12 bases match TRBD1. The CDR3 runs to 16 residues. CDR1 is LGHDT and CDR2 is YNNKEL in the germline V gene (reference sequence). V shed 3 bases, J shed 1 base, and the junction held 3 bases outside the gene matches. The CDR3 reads CASSQGQGALNYGYTF. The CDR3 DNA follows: TGTGCCAGCAGCCAGGGACAGGGGGCCCTTAACTATGGCTACACCTTC.

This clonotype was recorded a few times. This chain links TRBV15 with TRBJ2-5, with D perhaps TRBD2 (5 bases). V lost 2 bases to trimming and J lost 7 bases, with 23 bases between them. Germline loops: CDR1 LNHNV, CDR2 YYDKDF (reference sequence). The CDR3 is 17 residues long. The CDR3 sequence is CATSRFAPGWEPGTQYF. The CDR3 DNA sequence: TGTGCCACCAGCAGATTCGCCCCCGGATGGGAGCCAGGGACCCAGTACTTC.

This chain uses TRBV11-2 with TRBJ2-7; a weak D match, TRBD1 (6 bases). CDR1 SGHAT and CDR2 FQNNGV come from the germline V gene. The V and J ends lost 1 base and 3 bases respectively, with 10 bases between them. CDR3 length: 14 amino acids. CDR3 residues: CASSLGRQVYEQYF. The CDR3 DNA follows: TGTGCCAGCAGCTTAGGGCGACAGGTCTACGAGCAGTACTTC.

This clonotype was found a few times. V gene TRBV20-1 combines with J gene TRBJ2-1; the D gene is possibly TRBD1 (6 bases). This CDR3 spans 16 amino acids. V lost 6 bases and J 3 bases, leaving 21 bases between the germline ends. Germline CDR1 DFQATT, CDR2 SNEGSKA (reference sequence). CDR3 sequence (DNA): TGCAGTGCCCGTCGAAGACAGGTCGGGCTCTACAATGAGCAGTTCTTC. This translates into CSARRRQVGLYNEQFF.

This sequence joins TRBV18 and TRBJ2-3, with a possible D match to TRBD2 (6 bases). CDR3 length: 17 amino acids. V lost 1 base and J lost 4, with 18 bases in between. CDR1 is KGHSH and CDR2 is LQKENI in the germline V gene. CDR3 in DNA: TGTGCCAGCTCACCACTGAATTCTATTCTAGCGTCAGATACGCAGTATTTT. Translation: CASSPLNSILASDTQYF. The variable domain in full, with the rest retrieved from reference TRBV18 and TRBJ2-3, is NAGVMQNPRHLVRRRGQEARLRCSPMKGHSHVYWYRQLPEEGLKFMVYLQKENIIDESGMPKERFSAEFPKEGPSILRIQQVVRGDSAAYFCASSPLNSILASDTQYFGPGTRLTVL.

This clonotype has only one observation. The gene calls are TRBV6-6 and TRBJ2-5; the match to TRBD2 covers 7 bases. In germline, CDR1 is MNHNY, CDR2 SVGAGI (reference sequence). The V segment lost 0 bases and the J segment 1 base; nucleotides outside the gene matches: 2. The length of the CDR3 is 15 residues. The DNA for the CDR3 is TGTGCCAGCAGTTACTCTTCTAGCGGCCAAGAGACCCAGTACTTC. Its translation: CASSYSSSGQETQYF.

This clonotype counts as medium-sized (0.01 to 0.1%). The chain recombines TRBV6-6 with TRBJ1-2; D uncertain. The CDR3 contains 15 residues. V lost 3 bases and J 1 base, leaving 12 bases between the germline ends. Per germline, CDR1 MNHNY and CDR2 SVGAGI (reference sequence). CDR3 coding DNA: TGTGCCAGCAGTTATTCGGGGAGAAGTAACTATGGCTACACCTTC. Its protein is CASSYSGRSNYGYTF.

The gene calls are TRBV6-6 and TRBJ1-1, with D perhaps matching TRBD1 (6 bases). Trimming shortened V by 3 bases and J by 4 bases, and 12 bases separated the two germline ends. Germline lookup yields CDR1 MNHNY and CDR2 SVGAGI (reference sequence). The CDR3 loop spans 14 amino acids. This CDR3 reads CASSYGGEVTEAFF. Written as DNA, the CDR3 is TGTGCCAGCAGTTATGGGGGCGAGGTCACTGAAGCTTTCTTT.

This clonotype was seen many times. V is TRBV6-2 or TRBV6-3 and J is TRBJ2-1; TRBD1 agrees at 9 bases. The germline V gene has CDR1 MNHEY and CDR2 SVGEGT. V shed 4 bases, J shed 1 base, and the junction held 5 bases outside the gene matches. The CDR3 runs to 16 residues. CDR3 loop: CASSSPDRGSYNEQFF. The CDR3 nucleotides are TGTGCCAGCAGTTCACCGGACAGGGGTTCCTACAATGAGCAGTTCTTC.

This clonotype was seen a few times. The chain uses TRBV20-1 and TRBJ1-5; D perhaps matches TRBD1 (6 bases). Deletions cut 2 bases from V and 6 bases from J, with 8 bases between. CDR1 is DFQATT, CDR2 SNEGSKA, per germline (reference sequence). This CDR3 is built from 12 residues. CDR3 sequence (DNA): TGCAGTGCTAGAAGGGGGGCTCAGCCCCAGCATTTT. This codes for CSARRGAQPQHF.

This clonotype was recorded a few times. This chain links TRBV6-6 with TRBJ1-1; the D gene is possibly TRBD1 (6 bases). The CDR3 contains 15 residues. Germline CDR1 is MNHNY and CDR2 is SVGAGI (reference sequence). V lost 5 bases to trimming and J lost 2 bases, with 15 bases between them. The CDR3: CASSETGRINTEAFF. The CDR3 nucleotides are TGTGCCAGCAGTGAGACAGGAAGGATAAACACTGAAGCTTTCTTT.

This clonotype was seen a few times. The CDR3 reads CASSSILAARDNEQFF. CDR3 in DNA: TGTGCCAGCAGTTCTATACTAGCGGCGAGGGACAATGAGCAGTTCTTC. J is TRBJ2-1 and V is TRBV27; 8 bases are shared with TRBD2. J was trimmed by 5 bases and V by 4 bases; bases with no gene match: 10. The CDR3 is 16 amino acids. The germline V gene has CDR1 MNHEY and CDR2 SMNVEV (reference sequence).

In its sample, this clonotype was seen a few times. CDR3 amino acids: CAWRVTGSHTDTQYF. CDR3 DNA sequence: TGTGCCTGGAGGGTCACCGGGTCCCACACAGATACGCAGTATTTT. V usage is TRBV30 and J usage is TRBJ2-3; D remains unclear. This CDR3 has 15 residues. CDR1 is GTSNPN, CDR2 SVGIG, per germline (reference sequence). Trimming removed 3 bases from V and 2 bases from J, with 15 bases in between.

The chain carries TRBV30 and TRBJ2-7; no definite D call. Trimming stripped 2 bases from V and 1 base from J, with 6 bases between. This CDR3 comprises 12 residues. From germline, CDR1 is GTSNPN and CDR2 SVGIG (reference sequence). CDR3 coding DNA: TGTGCCTGGAGTCCCTCTTCCTACGAGCAGTACTTC. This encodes CAWSPSSYEQYF.

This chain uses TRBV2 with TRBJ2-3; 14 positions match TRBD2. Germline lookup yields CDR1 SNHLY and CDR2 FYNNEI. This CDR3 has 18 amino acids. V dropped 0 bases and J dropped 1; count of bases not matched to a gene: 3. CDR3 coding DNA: TGTGCCAGCAGTGAAGCGGGACTAGCGGGAGTTGGCACAGATACGCAGTATTTT. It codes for CASSEAGLAGVGTDTQYF.

The CDR3 sequence: CASRRTGSAYNEQFF. The CDR3 nucleotides are TGTGCCAGCCGACGGACAGGGAGCGCCTACAATGAGCAGTTCTTC. The rearrangement links TRBV13 to TRBJ2-1; TRBD1 matches at 8 bases. The CDR3 has 15 residues. V was pared by 8 bases and J by 2 bases, with 8 bases of the junction left unmatched. Looked up from germline, CDR1 is PRHDT and CDR2 is FYEKMQ (reference sequence).

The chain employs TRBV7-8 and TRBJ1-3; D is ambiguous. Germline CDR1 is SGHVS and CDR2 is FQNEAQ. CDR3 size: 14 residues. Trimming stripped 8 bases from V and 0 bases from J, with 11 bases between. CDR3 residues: CASSTPGSGNTIYF. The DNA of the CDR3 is TGTGCCAGCTCAACACCGGGCTCTGGAAACACCATATATTTT.